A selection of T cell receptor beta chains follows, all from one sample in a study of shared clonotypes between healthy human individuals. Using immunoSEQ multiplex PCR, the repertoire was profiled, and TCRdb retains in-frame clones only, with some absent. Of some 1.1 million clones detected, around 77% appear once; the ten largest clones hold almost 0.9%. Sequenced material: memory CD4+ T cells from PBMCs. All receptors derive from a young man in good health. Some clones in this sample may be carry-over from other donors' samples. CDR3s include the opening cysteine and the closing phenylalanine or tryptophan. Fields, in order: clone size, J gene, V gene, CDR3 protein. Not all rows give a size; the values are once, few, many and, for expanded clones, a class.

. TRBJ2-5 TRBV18 CASSPPGQETQYF
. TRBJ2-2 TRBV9 CASSVGDTGELFF
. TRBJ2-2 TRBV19 CASRRDRDRGELFF
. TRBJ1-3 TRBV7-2 CASSLAQGGNTIYF
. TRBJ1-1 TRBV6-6 CASSSRGAAEAFF
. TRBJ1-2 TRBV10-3 CAIRNGTGNYGYTF
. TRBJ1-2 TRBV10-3 CAISESGQGVRNGYTF
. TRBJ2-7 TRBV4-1 CASSPFALGPLEQYF
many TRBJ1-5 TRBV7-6 CASSLGRGISQPQHF
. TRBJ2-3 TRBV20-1 CSYGGDTQYF
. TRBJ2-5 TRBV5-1 CASRMTSGSGETQYF
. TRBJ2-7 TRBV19 CASSVTSGRPYEQYF
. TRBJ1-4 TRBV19 CASSIRGQGGEKLFF
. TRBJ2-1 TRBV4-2 CASRQVGFQTYNEQFF
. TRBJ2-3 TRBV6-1 CASSDGSGSRTDTQYF
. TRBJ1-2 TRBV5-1 CASSSWTGGNGYTF
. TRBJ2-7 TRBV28 CASSPPIQYEQYF
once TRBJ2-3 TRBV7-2 CASSSMIGTDTQYF
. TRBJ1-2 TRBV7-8 CASTRPGDYGYTF
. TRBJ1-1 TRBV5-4 CASSTDSTIPEAFF
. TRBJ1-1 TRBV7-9 CASSSYRDQPEAFF
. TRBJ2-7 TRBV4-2 CASSRDGTYEQYF
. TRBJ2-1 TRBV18 CASSPPPQGAGNEQFF
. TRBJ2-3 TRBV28 CASTSGTDTQYF
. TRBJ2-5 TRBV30 CAWSVFSSLQYF
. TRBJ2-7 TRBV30 CAWSSTPHGEQYF
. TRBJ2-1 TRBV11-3 CASSLRGDTHYNEQFF
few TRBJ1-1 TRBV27 CASSSYRGGKAFF
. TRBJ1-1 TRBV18 CASSPGRGMNTEAFF
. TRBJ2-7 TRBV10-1 CASSEIGGDEQYF
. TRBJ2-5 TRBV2 CASTPRGAGETQYF
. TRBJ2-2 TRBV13 CASSSRLAGSNTGELFF
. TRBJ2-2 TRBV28 CASSLRPNTGELFF
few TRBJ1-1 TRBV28 CASSPRGDTEAFF
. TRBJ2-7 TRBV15 CATSRSGTSGYEQYF
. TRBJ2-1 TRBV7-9 CASSLSRSNNEQFF
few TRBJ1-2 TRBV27 CASSLGGAHYGYTF